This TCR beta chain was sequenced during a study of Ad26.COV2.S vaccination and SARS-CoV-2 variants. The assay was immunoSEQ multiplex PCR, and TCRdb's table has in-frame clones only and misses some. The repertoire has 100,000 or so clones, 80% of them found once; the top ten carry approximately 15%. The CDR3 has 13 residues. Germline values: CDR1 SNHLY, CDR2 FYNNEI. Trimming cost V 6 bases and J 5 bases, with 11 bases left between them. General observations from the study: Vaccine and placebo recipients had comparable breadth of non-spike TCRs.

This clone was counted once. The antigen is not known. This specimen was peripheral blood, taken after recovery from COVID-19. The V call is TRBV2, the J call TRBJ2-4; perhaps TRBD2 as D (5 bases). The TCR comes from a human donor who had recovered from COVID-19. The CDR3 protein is CASRDLVENIQYF. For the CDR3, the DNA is TGTGCCAGCAGGGACTTGGTAGAAAACATTCAGTACTTC.